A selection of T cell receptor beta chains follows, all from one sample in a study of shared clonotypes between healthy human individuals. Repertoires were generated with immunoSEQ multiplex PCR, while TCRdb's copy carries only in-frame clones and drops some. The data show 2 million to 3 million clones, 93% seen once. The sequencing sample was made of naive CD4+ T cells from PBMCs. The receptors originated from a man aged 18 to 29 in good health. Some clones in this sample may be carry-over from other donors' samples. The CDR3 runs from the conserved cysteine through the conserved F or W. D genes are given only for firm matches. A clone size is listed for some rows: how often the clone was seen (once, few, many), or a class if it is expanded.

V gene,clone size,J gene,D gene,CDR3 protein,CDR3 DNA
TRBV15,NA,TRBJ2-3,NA,CATSRVPGHRADTQYF,TGTGCCACCAGCAGAGTGCCGGGACACCGTGCAGATACGCAGTATTTT
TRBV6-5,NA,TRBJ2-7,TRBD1,CASSRRDRGYEQYF,TGTGCCAGCAGTCGCCGGGACAGGGGGTACGAGCAGTACTTC
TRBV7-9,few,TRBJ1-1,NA,CASSSSRGGAEAFF,TGTGCCAGCAGCTCATCCCGGGGAGGCGCTGAAGCTTTCTTT
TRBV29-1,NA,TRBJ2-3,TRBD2,CSVWTSGRTTDTQYF,TGCAGCGTTTGGACTAGCGGAAGAACCACAGATACGCAGTATTTT
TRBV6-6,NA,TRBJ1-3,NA,CASSNRQTASGNTIYF,TGTGCCAGCAGCAACAGACAGACAGCGTCGGGAAACACCATATATTTT
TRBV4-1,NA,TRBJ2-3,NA,CASSQQGNQYF,TGCGCCAGCAGCCAACAAGGGAACCAGTATTTT
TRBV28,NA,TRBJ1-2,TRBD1,CASSWTGGGRGYTF,TGTGCCAGCAGTTGGACAGGGGGCGGAAGAGGCTACACCTTC
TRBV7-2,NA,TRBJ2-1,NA,CASSLGTHSYNEQFF,TGTGCCAGCAGCTTGGGGACCCACTCCTACAATGAGCAGTTCTTC
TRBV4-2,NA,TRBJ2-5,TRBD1,CASSRGQSFQETQYF,TGTGCCAGCAGCCGGGGACAGAGCTTCCAAGAGACCCAGTACTTC
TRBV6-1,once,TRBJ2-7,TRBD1,CASSEYWAGGSYEQYF,TGTGCCAGCAGTGAATACTGGGCAGGGGGCAGCTACGAGCAGTACTTC
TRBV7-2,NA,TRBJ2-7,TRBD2,CASSSRAGVGYEQYF,TGTGCCAGCAGCTCCCGAGCGGGAGTCGGCTACGAGCAGTACTTC
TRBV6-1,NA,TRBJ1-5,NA,CASSEYGRAPHQPQHF,TGTGCCAGCAGTGAATATGGGAGGGCCCCTCACCAGCCCCAGCATTTT
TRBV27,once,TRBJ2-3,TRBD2,CASRDMTSGRSDTQYF,TGTGCCAGCAGAGACATGACTAGCGGGAGATCCGATACGCAGTATTTT
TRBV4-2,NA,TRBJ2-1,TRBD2,CASSQGLAGGWGNNEQFF,TGTGCCAGCAGCCAAGGGCTAGCGGGAGGATGGGGCAACAATGAGCAGTTCTTC
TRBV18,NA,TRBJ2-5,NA,CVSSPELVRAETQYF,TGTGTCAGCTCACCGGAGCTGGTCAGGGCTGAGACCCAGTACTTC
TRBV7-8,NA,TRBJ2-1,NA,CASSTRLERKEQFF,TGTGCCAGCAGCACCAGACTAGAAAGGAAAGAGCAGTTCTTC
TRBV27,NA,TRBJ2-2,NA,CASSLGLARVPGELFF,TGTGCCAGCAGTTTAGGGCTAGCGAGGGTTCCCGGGGAGCTGTTTTTT
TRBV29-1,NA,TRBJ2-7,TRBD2,CSASRGGEQYF,TGCAGCGCGAGCCGGGGGGGCGAGCAGTACTTC
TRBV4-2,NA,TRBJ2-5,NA,CASSQAQEETQYF,TGTGCCAGCAGCCAGGCCCAGGAGGAGACCCAGTACTTC
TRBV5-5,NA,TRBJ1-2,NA,CASSLGTGNYGYTF,TGTGCCAGCAGCTTGGGAACGGGTAACTATGGCTACACCTTC
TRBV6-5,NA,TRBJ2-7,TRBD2,CASSYGVAGGFYEQYF,TGTGCCAGCAGTTATGGAGTAGCGGGAGGATTCTACGAGCAGTACTTC
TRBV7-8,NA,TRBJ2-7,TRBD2,CASSLGGTTAYEQYF,TGTGCCAGCAGCTTAGGGGGGACTACTGCCTACGAGCAGTACTTC
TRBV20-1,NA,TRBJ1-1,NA,CSASVRGEAFF,TGCAGTGCTAGTGTAAGGGGAGAAGCTTTCTTT
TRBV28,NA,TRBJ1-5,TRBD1,CASTGQGGSNQPQHF,TGTGCCAGCACGGGCCAGGGGGGTAGCAATCAGCCCCAGCATTTT
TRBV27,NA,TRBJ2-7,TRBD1,CASSPLGQGGEQYF,TGTGCCAGCAGTCCCCTGGGACAGGGTGGCGAGCAGTACTTC
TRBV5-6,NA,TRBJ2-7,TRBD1,CASSPDRVHEQYF,TGTGCCAGCAGCCCGGACAGGGTCCACGAGCAGTACTTC
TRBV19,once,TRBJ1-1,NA,CASSIASGRTEAFF,TGTGCCAGTAGTATAGCTTCAGGGAGGACTGAAGCTTTCTTT
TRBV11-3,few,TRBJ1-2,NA,CASSLSRQQLHF,TGTGCCAGCAGCTTAAGTAGGCAGCAACTCCACTTC
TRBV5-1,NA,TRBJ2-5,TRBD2,CASSGGTSVQETQYF,TGCGCCAGCAGCGGAGGGACTAGCGTACAAGAGACCCAGTACTTC
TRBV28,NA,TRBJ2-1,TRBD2,CASSPLITGTSGSNEQFF,TGTGCCAGCAGCCCTTTAATTACCGGGACTAGCGGGAGTAATGAGCAGTTCTTC
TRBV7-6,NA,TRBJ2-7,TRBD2,CASSSPGGRAVSEQYF,TGTGCCAGCAGCTCCCCCGGCGGGAGGGCCGTTAGCGAGCAGTACTTC
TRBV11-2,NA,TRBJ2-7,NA,CASSSRGVGREQYF,TGTGCCAGCAGCTCGAGAGGTGTGGGCCGCGAGCAGTACTTC
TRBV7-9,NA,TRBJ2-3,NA,CASTRVGRRTTDTQYF,TGTGCCAGCACCAGGGTGGGCAGGAGGACCACAGATACGCAGTATTTT
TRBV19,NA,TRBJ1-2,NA,CASSIRADNYGYTF,TGTGCCAGTAGTATAAGGGCGGATAACTATGGCTACACCTTC
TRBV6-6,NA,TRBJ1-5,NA,CASIADYSNQPQHF,TGTGCCAGCATTGCTGACTATAGCAATCAGCCCCAGCATTTT